This T cell receptor (beta chain) was sequenced for a study of T cells in Graves' hyperthyroidism and ophthalmopathy. The V end lost 3 bases, the J end lost 5 bases, and 21 bases lay between the germline ends. The CDR3 runs 16 residues. The germline gives CDR1 DFQATT, CDR2 SNEGSKA (reference sequence). The sample holds many counts of this clonotype. Researchers defined stable Graves' hyperthyroidism as no ophthalmopathy progression within 18 months. Each patient was aged 18 to 65 and had newly diagnosed hyperthyroidism of under 2 months' duration. Used for diagnoses were clinical symptoms, serum thyroxine and TRAb, thyroid ultrasound and orbital computed tomography. Amplification targeted TCR beta CDR3 regions from RNA transcripts. In the first-round RT-PCR of the TCR CDR3, the HTBI primer set was used. MiXCR, run by TCRdb on the multiplex PCR reads, gives a single entry per CDR3 protein. The sample yields about 400,000 distinct CDR3 sequences, 14% to 15% seen once.

The source of this sequence is a woman in her twenties or thirties with Graves' hyperthyroidism. Sequenced material: blood. V is TRBV20-1 and J is TRBJ2-3, with D perhaps matching TRBD1 (6 bases). DNA for the CDR3: TGCAGTGCTAGCGTTAGCAGGGGACCAGGCGAAGATACGCAGTATTTT. It encodes CSASVSRGPGEDTQYF.